These 13 T cell receptor beta chains were all obtained from the same sample, sequenced in a study of blood T cell repertoires in COVID-19. The data were produced by immunoSEQ multiplex PCR, yet TCRdb's version contains in-frame clones alone and is incomplete. The repertoire has about 250,000 clones, approximately 90% of them found once; the top ten carry about 0.8%. The sequenced sample consisted of peripheral blood. The source is a man aged 25 to 40 with acute or convalescent COVID-19.

This chain links TRBV3-1 (or the pseudogene TRBV3-2) with TRBJ2-1; 7 bases map to TRBD2. Looked up from germline, CDR1 is LGHDT and CDR2 is YNNKEL (reference sequence). V gave up 4 bases and J gave up 8 bases; unmatched junction bases: 11. The CDR3 runs to 15 residues. The CDR3 loop reads CASSLRTSIWDEQFF. Written as DNA, the CDR3 is TGTGCCAGCAGCCTTCGGACTAGTATTTGGGATGAGCAGTTCTTC.

J is TRBJ2-1 and V is TRBV30; TRBD2 aligns across 9 bases. J lost 7 bases, V lost 1 base, and 11 bases had no gene match. The germline gives CDR1 GTSNPN, CDR2 SVGIG (reference sequence). There are 16 residues in the CDR3. The CDR3 nucleotides are TGTGCCTGGAGTGCCTTAGCGGGAGCGATAGGGAATGAGCAGTTCTTC. Encoded protein: CAWSALAGAIGNEQFF.

This chain uses TRBV2 with TRBJ1-5, with TRBD1 as a possible D gene (5 bases). The CDR3 sequence is 13 residues long. V lost 4 bases, J lost 7 bases, and 11 bases lay in between. The germline gives CDR1 SNHLY, CDR2 FYNNEI. The CDR3 here is CASSVEGRQPQHF. CDR3 nucleotide sequence: TGTGCCAGCAGTGTGGAGGGGCGACAGCCCCAGCATTTT. The entire variable domain, with the rest obtained from reference TRBV2 and TRBJ1-5, is as follows: EPEVTQTPSHQVTQMGQEVILRCVPISNHLYFYWYRQILGQKVEFLVSFYNNEISEKSEIFDDQFSVERPDGSNFTLKIRSTKLEDSAMYFCASSVEGRQPQHFGDGTRLSIL.

The rearrangement uses TRBV11-3 and TRBJ2-1; perhaps TRBD1 as D (5 bases). Deletions cut 2 bases from V and 0 bases from J, with 17 bases between. The CDR3 contains 18 residues. CDR1 SGHNT and CDR2 YENEEA come from the germline V gene. CDR3 region: CASSLRGRGSGSYNEQFF. The CDR3 coding sequence is TGTGCCAGCAGCTTAAGGGGAAGGGGTTCAGGCTCCTACAATGAGCAGTTCTTC.

This clone was seen just once. The rearrangement joins TRBV24-1 to TRBJ2-5, with 14 bases aligning to TRBD2. The CDR3 is 16 amino acids. V shed 1 base, J shed 4 bases, and the junction held 1 base outside the gene matches. Germline V gene lookup returns CDR1 KGHDR and CDR2 SFDVKD. The CDR3 loop reads CATSDFGTSGRETQYF. The CDR3 bases are TGTGCCACCAGTGATTTCGGGACTAGCGGGAGAGAGACCCAGTACTTC.

The rearrangement uses TRBV28 and TRBJ1-2, with D tentatively TRBD1 (5 bases). This CDR3 is 12 amino acids long. The V end was cut by 6 bases, the J end by 8 bases, with 13 bases between. Per germline, CDR1 MDHEN and CDR2 SYDVKM. The CDR3 protein is CASRRAGHGYTF. The CDR3 region has the DNA TGTGCCAGCAGGAGGGCGGGGCACGGCTACACCTTC.

The V call is TRBV6-5, the J call TRBJ2-3; tentative D call: TRBD2 (5 bases). The CDR3 has 15 amino acids. Trimming shortened V by 7 bases and J by 0 bases, and 14 bases separated the two germline ends. Germline V gene data show CDR1 as MNHEY and CDR2 as SVGAGI. The CDR3 nucleotides are TGTGCCAGCACGGCAAAGAGGGTTAGCACAGATACGCAGTATTTT. It encodes CASTAKRVSTDTQYF.

This clone was seen once. The rearrangement uses TRBV18 and TRBJ2-1, with TRBD2 matching 9 bases. The CDR3 contains 14 residues. With 6 bases clipped from V and 2 bases from J, the junction kept 2 bases outside the gene matches. Germline values: CDR1 KGHSH, CDR2 LQKENI. This CDR3 reads CASSLAGPYNEQFF. CDR3 nucleotides: TGTGCCAGCTCTCTAGCGGGACCCTACAATGAGCAGTTCTTC.

This clone showed up just a few times. V and J are TRBV3-1 (or the pseudogene TRBV3-2) and TRBJ1-2; 10 positions match TRBD1. Germline assignment: CDR1 LGHDT and CDR2 YNNKEL (reference sequence). Trimming cost V 6 bases and J 7 bases; bases outside gene matches: 5. This CDR3 is built from 13 residues. Here the CDR3 reads CASRRQGASGYTF. CDR3 bases: TGTGCCAGCAGGAGACAGGGGGCATCTGGCTACACCTTC.

Only a few counts were recorded for this clone. The rearrangement joins TRBV13 to TRBJ2-7; 7 positions agree with TRBD1. With V trimmed by 3 bases and J by 3 bases, 5 bases remained unmatched. The CDR3 is made up of 14 amino acids. Germline CDR1 PRHDT, CDR2 FYEKMQ (reference sequence). CDR3 residues: CASSLSTGYYEQYF. CDR3 nucleotide sequence: TGTGCCAGCAGCTTGTCGACAGGGTACTACGAGCAGTACTTC.

This chain connects TRBV3-1 (or the pseudogene TRBV3-2) to TRBJ1-4, with D perhaps matching TRBD1 (5 bases). V lost 0 bases and J lost 8, with 10 bases in between. The length of the CDR3 is 14 residues. CDR1 is LGHDT and CDR2 is YNNKEL in the germline V gene (reference sequence). CDR3 in DNA: TGTGCCAGCAGCCAAGAGACAGCGCGCGAAAAACTGTTTTTT. This sequence encodes CASSQETAREKLFF.

The chain uses TRBV11-3 and TRBJ2-5; D remains unclear. The V end was cut by 2 bases, the J end by 2 bases, with 6 bases between. This CDR3 is 13 amino acids long. Germline V lookup: CDR1 SGHNT, CDR2 YENEEA. CDR3 nucleotide sequence: TGTGCCAGCAGCTTATTTTCTCAAGAGACCCAGTACTTC. Translating it yields CASSLFSQETQYF.

This clone was seen just once. This chain joins TRBV11-3 and TRBJ1-5; possibly TRBD1 for D (5 bases). Per germline, CDR1 SGHNT and CDR2 YENEEA. The ends were cut back, 0 bases at V and 5 bases at J, with 14 bases in the middle. This CDR3 spans 16 amino acids. The CDR3 here is CASSLDSRGVDQPQHF. DNA for the CDR3: TGTGCCAGCAGCTTAGATTCCCGGGGGGTCGATCAGCCCCAGCATTTT.